These 5 T cell receptor beta chains originate from one sample sequenced in a study of OX40 agonist ivuxolimab in advanced cancers. Assay: immunoSEQ multiplex PCR; the TCRdb copy retains only in-frame clones and omits some. The sample has 90,000 to 100,000 clones, roughly nine tenths seen once; the top ten hold 0.82%. Here the sequenced sample was CD4+ or CD8+ T cells sorted from blood, taken in a trial of the OX40 agonist ivuxolimab. Receptor source: an adult with an advanced solid tumor such as melanoma, head and neck, liver or kidney cancer.

The genes are TRBV6-6 and TRBJ1-5; D is ambiguous. The CDR3 spans 15 residues. Germline loops: CDR1 MNHNY, CDR2 SVGAGI (reference sequence). V was pared by 5 bases and J by 2 bases, with 13 bases between. For the CDR3, the DNA is TGTGCCAGCAGTCACGGAGGGCCCGGCAATCAGCCCCAGCATTTT. Translated: CASSHGGPGNQPQHF.

V gene TRBV30 combines with J gene TRBJ2-3, with a weak D call TRBD2 (5 bases). V was clipped by 2 bases and J by 2 bases, with 17 bases between them. CDR3 size: 16 residues. Germline CDR1 is GTSNPN and CDR2 is SVGIG (reference sequence). DNA of the CDR3: TGTGCCTGGAGTCGGCTATTTGGAGGACTCACAGATACGCAGTATTTT. This encodes CAWSRLFGGLTDTQYF.

The rearrangement links TRBV4-1 to TRBJ2-4; 7 bases line up with TRBD2. After removal of 1 base from V and 0 bases from J, the junction contained 6 bases not matched to a gene. There are 17 residues in the CDR3. Per the germline V gene, CDR1 is MGHRA and CDR2 is YSYEKL. The CDR3: CASSQGGVAGAKNIQYF. CDR3 DNA sequence: TGCGCCAGCAGCCAAGGGGGGGTAGCGGGAGCCAAAAACATTCAGTACTTC.

The V call is TRBV7-9, the J call TRBJ1-1; D may be TRBD1 (5 bases). The CDR3 sequence is 14 residues long. Germline CDR1 and CDR2: SEHNR and FQNEAQ (reference sequence). V gave up 3 bases and J gave up 5 bases, with 13 bases separating them. CDR3 in DNA: TGTGCCAGCAGCTTTCAGGGAATTGGGACTGAAGCTTTCTTT. As protein: CASSFQGIGTEAFF. Supplemented by reference TRBV7-9 and TRBJ1-1, the full variable domain reads DTGVSQNPRHKITKRGQNVTFRCDPISEHNRLYWYRQTLGQGPEFLTYFQNEAQLEKSRLLSDRFSAERPKGSFSTLEIQRTEQGDSAMYLCASSFQGIGTEAFFGQGTRLTVV.

This chain joins TRBV6-1 and TRBJ2-7, with D tentatively TRBD1 (6 bases). Germline V gene data show CDR1 as MNHNS and CDR2 as SASEGT. The CDR3 has 13 residues. The V end was cut by 1 base, the J end by 6 bases, with 10 bases between. CDR3 DNA sequence: TGTGCCAGCAGTGAAGTGGGCAGGGGCGAGCAGTACTTC. Translation: CASSEVGRGEQYF.